The 30 T cell receptor beta chains in this list originate from one sample, sequenced in a study of monozygotic twins with inflammatory bowel disease. No DNA is given; TCRdb re-called the 5' RACE reads and lists each CDR3 protein once. This sample's table reports about 300,000 distinct CDR3 sequences. The sample taken for sequencing was blood. The source of these receptors is a human donor with ulcerative colitis or Crohn's disease, or a healthy co-twin of an affected twin (not recorded which).

The chain combines TRBV4-3 with TRBJ2-3; TCRdb returns TRBD1, unconfirmable since there is no DNA. The CDR3 has 15 residues. Looked up from germline, CDR1 is LGHNA and CDR2 is YSLEER. This chain's CDR3 is CASSQQGLKTDTQYF.

This sequence joins TRBV6-2 or TRBV6-3 and TRBJ2-3; the TCRdb call, TRBD2, lacks DNA for checking. This CDR3 is 11 amino acids long. Per the germline V gene, CDR1 is MNHEY and CDR2 is SVGEGT. The chain's CDR3 is CASAGADTQYF.

This chain connects TRBV29-1 to TRBJ2-5; the D call from TCRdb, TRBD1, cannot be confirmed without DNA. From germline, CDR1 is SQVTM and CDR2 ANQGSEA. CDR3 length: 13 amino acids. The CDR3 reads CSVEDIGEETQYF.

The V gene is TRBV5-1, the J gene TRBJ2-3; without DNA, the TCRdb call of TRBD1 cannot be checked. The CDR3 is 16 amino acids. Germline V gives CDR1 SGHRS, CDR2 YFSETQ. CDR3 amino acids: CASTHRAGGLTDTQYF.

V usage is TRBV20-1 and J usage is TRBJ1-5; TCRdb's D call, TRBD1, is unchecked because there is no DNA. CDR1 and CDR2 (germline): DFQATT, SNEGSKA (reference sequence). The CDR3 is made up of 16 amino acids. CDR3 sequence: CSAHDGRGHGNQPQHF.

The J gene is TRBJ2-7, the V gene TRBV19; without DNA, the TCRdb call of TRBD1 cannot be checked. CDR1 and CDR2 (germline): LNHDA, SQIVND (reference sequence). The CDR3 is 13 residues long. The CDR3 sequence is CASSFSQGYEQYF. Looking up the rest from reference TRBV19 and TRBJ2-7 gives the full variable domain: DGGITQSPKYLFRKEGQNVTLSCEQNLNHDAMYWYRQDPGQGLRLIYYSQIVNDFQKGDIAEGYSVSREKKESFPLTVTSAQKNPTAFYLCASSFSQGYEQYFGPGTRLTVT.

This chain connects TRBV7-2 to TRBJ2-1. This CDR3 has 14 amino acids. The V gene's germline CDR1 is SGHTA and CDR2 FQGNSA. The CDR3 loop is CASSPNQAFYEQFF.

The chain joins TRBV9 to TRBJ2-1; TCRdb selects TRBD2, and the lack of DNA leaves this call unchecked. Germline values: CDR1 SGDLS, CDR2 YYNGEE. The CDR3 is 15 amino acids. The CDR3: CASSAAGGLGDEQFF.

The gene calls are TRBV28 and TRBJ2-5; no DNA is available, so the TRBD1 call from TCRdb remains unchecked. The CDR3 is 16 amino acids. CDR1 is MDHEN and CDR2 is SYDVKM in the germline V gene. The CDR3 is CASNPGAQKYQETQYF.

The rearrangement joins TRBV5-1 to TRBJ2-5; checking the TCRdb D call of TRBD1 is not possible without DNA. CDR1 is SGHRS and CDR2 is YFSETQ in the germline V gene. This CDR3 comprises 15 residues. The CDR3 here is CASSSYRVSQETQYF.

The chain carries TRBV9 and TRBJ2-1; absent DNA, TCRdb's TRBD2 call cannot be checked. The CDR3 length is 12 residues. CDR1 is SGDLS and CDR2 is YYNGEE in the germline V gene. The chain's CDR3 is CASSGDFNEQFF.

J is TRBJ2-3 and V is TRBV7-3; TCRdb lists TRBD1, though no DNA is available to test this call. Germline loops: CDR1 SGHTA, CDR2 FQGTGA. The CDR3 spans 17 residues. The CDR3 protein is CASSFSLEAGGTDTQYF.

The chain is built from TRBV11-3 and TRBJ2-5; TCRdb names TRBD2, which stays unverified in the absence of DNA. The germline V gene has CDR1 SGHNT and CDR2 YENEEA. CDR3 length equals 14 residues. CDR3 sequence reads: CASSLLLAGETQYF.

The chain employs TRBV27 and TRBJ2-2; TCRdb's D call, TRBD1, is unchecked because there is no DNA. The CDR3 sequence is 15 residues long. Per germline, CDR1 MNHEY and CDR2 SMNVEV (reference sequence). CDR3 residues: CASRVRGTVTGELFF.

This chain uses TRBV4-3 with TRBJ1-5; TCRdb proposes TRBD1, but this gene call is untestable without DNA. CDR3 size: 15 residues. The germline V gene encodes CDR1 LGHNA and CDR2 YSLEER. CDR3 amino acids: CASSQDLQVNQPQHF.

The chain combines TRBV24-1 with TRBJ2-2; the TCRdb D gene call, TRBD1, has no DNA to confirm it. CDR3 size: 14 residues. Germline V gives CDR1 KGHDR, CDR2 SFDVKD. The CDR3 here is CATSDWDGSGELFF.

The V gene is TRBV7-2, the J gene TRBJ2-3. Germline V gene sequence: CDR1 SGHTA, CDR2 FQGNSA. The CDR3 runs 17 residues. CDR3 loop: CASSLALAVLSPDTQYF. The variable domain in full, completed from reference TRBV7-2 and TRBJ2-3, reads GAGVSQSPSNKVTEKGKDVELRCDPISGHTALYWYRQSLGQGLEFLIYFQGNSAPDKSGLPSDRFSAERTGGSVSTLTIQRTQQEDSAVYLCASSLALAVLSPDTQYFGPGTRLTVL.

The V gene is TRBV24-1, the J gene TRBJ2-1; TCRdb gives TRBD1 as the D gene, but with no DNA this cannot be confirmed. Germline V CDR1 and CDR2: KGHDR, SFDVKD. The CDR3 totals 13 residues. The CDR3 loop is CATNSGAGNEQFF.

CDR3 in amino acids: CASSQDRAGIRAQYF. V usage is TRBV4-3 and J usage is TRBJ2-5; TCRdb selects TRBD1, and the lack of DNA leaves this call unchecked. The V gene's germline CDR1 is LGHNA and CDR2 YSLEER. This CDR3 has 15 residues.

The chain carries TRBV20-1 and TRBJ2-1; TCRdb calls TRBD2, which cannot be checked without DNA. The CDR3 covers 19 residues. Germline CDR1 reads DFQATT; CDR2 reads SNEGSKA (reference sequence). This CDR3 reads CSARALTSGRAAAYNEQFF.

The chain links TRBV14 to TRBJ2-1; TCRdb's D gene call, TRBD1, goes unchecked for lack of DNA. Germline V gives CDR1 SGHDN, CDR2 FVKESK. The CDR3 consists of 15 residues. The CDR3 is CASSLTGTGYNEQFF.

This chain joins TRBV5-1 and TRBJ1-2; TCRdb outputs TRBD1, but without DNA this stays unchecked. Per germline, CDR1 SGHRS and CDR2 YFSETQ. The CDR3 length is 14 residues. The chain's CDR3 is CASTLLTGENGYTF.

The chain uses TRBV20-1 and TRBJ2-7; lacking DNA, the TRBD2 call made by TCRdb goes unchecked. The V gene's germline CDR1 is DFQATT and CDR2 SNEGSKA (reference sequence). The CDR3 spans 13 residues. CDR3 region: CSAVLAGFYEQYF.

This sequence joins TRBV15 and TRBJ2-1. The CDR3 extends over 12 amino acids. CDR1 LNHNV and CDR2 YYDKDF come from the germline V gene (reference sequence). The CDR3 sequence is CATSRVTNKQFF. The entire variable domain, with the rest obtained from reference TRBV15 and TRBJ2-1, is as follows: DAMVIQNPRYQVTQFGKPVTLSCSQTLNHNVMYWYQQKSSQAPKLLFHYYDKDFNNEADTPDNFQSRRPNTSFCFLDIRSPGLGDTAMYLCATSRVTNKQFFGPGTRLTVL.

The V and J genes are TRBV5-1 and TRBJ2-6. The CDR3 runs to 16 residues. Germline CDR1 and CDR2: SGHRS and YFSETQ. The CDR3 reads CASSTDGLTGANVLTF.

The chain uses TRBV10-3 and TRBJ2-1. The CDR3 loop spans 12 amino acids. Germline V lookup: CDR1 ENHRY, CDR2 SYGVKD. CDR3 in amino acids: CAISEQYNEQFF.

This sequence joins TRBV28 and TRBJ1-2; the TCRdb call, TRBD1, lacks DNA for checking. Germline CDR1 and CDR2: MDHEN and SYDVKM. The CDR3 has 14 residues. The CDR3 region is CASRTPGGTALFTF.

This chain links TRBV7-7 with TRBJ2-5; TCRdb names TRBD1, which stays unverified in the absence of DNA. This CDR3 has 15 residues. The germline CDR1 and CDR2 sequences are SSHAT and FNYEAQ (reference sequence). CDR3 protein: CATVSGTGAQETQYF.

This chain links TRBV2 with TRBJ1-4; lacking DNA, the TRBD1 call made by TCRdb goes unchecked. This CDR3 has 15 residues. Germline CDR1 SNHLY, CDR2 FYNNEI. CDR3 protein: CASSVEDRANEKLFF.

This chain uses TRBV11-2 with TRBJ2-2; TCRdb calls TRBD2, which cannot be checked without DNA. The CDR3 totals 18 residues. Looked up from germline, CDR1 is SGHAT and CDR2 is FQNNGV. The CDR3 loop is CASSFRLVRRARTGELFF.